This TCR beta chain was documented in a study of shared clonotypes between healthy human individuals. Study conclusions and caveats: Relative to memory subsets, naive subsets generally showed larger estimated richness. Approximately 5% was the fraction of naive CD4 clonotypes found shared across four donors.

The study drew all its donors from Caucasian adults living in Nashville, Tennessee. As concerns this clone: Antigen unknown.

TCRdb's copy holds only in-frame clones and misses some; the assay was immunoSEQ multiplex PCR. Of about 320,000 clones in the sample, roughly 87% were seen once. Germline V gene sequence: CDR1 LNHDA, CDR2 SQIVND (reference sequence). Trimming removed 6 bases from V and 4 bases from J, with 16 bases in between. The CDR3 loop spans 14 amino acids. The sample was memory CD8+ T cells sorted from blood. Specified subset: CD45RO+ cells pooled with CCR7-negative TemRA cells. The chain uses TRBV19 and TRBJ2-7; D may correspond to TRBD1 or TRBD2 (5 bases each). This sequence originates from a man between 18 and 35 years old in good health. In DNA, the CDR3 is TGTGCCAGTAGCTTCCGGGACGGAGGTTACGAGCAGTACTTC. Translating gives CASSFRDGGYEQYF. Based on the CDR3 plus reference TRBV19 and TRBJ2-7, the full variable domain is DGGITQSPKYLFRKEGQNVTLSCEQNLNHDAMYWYRQDPGQGLRLIYYSQIVNDFQKGDIAEGYSVSREKKESFPLTVTSAQKNPTAFYLCASSFRDGGYEQYFGPGTRLTVT.